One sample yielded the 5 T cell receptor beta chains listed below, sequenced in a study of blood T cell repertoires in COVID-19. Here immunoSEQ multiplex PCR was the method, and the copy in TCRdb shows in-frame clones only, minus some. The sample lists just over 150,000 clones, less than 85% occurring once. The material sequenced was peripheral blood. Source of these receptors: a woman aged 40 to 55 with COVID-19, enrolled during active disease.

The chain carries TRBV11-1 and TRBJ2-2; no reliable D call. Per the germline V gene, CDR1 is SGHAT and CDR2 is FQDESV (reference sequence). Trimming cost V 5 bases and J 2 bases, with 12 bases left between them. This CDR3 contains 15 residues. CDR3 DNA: TGTGCCAGCAGCCCTACTCAAGTCAACACCGGGGAGCTGTTTTTT. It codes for CASSPTQVNTGELFF.

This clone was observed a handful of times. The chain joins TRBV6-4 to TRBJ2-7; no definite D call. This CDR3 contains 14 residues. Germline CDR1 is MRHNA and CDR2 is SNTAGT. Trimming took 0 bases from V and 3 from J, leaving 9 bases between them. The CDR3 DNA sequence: TGTGCCAGCAGTGACTCGTGGGCCCACTACGAGCAGTACTTC. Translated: CASSDSWAHYEQYF.

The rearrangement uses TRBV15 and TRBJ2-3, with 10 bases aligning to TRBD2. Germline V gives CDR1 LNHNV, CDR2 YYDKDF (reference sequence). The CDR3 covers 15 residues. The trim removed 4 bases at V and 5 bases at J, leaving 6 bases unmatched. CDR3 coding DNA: TGTGCCACCAGCATAGCGGGAGGCCCAGAAGATACGCAGTATTTT. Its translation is CATSIAGGPEDTQYF.

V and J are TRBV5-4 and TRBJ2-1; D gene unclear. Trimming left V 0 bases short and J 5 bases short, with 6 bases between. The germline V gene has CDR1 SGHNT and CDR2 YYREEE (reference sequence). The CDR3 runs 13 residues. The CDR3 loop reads CASSLVQNNEQFF. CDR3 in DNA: TGTGCCAGCAGCTTGGTACAGAACAATGAGCAGTTCTTC.

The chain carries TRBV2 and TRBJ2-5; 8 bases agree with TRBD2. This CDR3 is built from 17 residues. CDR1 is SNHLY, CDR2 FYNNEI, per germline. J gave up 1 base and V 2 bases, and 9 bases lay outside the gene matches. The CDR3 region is CASSELGSGAPQETQYF. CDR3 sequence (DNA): TGTGCCAGCAGTGAACTGGGTAGCGGGGCCCCCCAAGAGACCCAGTACTTC.